The 18 T cell receptor beta chains below all came from one sample that was sequenced in a study of blood T cell repertoires in COVID-19. Generated by immunoSEQ multiplex PCR, the TCRdb table keeps only in-frame clones and is missing some. The sample has some 120,000 clones, almost 85% seen once. Specimen: peripheral blood. The receptors come from a man aged 70-80 years with active or convalescent COVID-19.

The CDR3 bases are TGTGCCAGCAGCTTAGCACAGGGTCAGGATGGCTACACCTTC. Its translation is CASSLAQGQDGYTF. This chain joins TRBV5-4 and TRBJ1-2, with D possibly TRBD1 on 6 matching bases. The CDR3 contains 14 residues. Germline V gene sequence: CDR1 SGHNT, CDR2 YYREEE (reference sequence). Trimming stripped 2 bases from V and 6 bases from J, with 14 bases between.

The genes are TRBV11-1 and TRBJ2-3; the match to TRBD2 covers 11 bases. Trimming removed 0 bases from V and 5 bases from J; junction bases left unmatched: 10. This CDR3 contains 18 residues. CDR1 and CDR2 from the germline V gene are SGHAT and FQDESV (reference sequence). CDR3 protein: CASSLAPNGLAGGDTQYF. CDR3 bases: TGTGCCAGCAGCTTAGCCCCCAACGGGCTAGCGGGGGGAGATACGCAGTATTTT.

This clone was observed a single time. CDR3 nucleotide sequence: TGCGCCAGCAGTACTAGCGGCGATACGCAGTATTTT. Translated, it gives CASSTSGDTQYF. The rearrangement uses TRBV5-1 and TRBJ2-3; the match to TRBD2 covers 8 bases. CDR1 is SGHRS, CDR2 YFSETQ, per germline. The CDR3 sequence is 12 residues long. V lost 5 bases to trimming and J lost 6 bases; unmatched junction nucleotides: 2.

CDR3 region: CASSLGMNTEAFF. The CDR3 nucleotides are TGTGCCAGCAGCTTAGGTATGAACACTGAAGCTTTCTTT. The chain combines TRBV11-1 with TRBJ1-1; D is unresolved. The CDR3 has 13 amino acids. The ends were cut back, 1 base at V and 0 bases at J, with 3 bases in the middle. Germline V gene lookup returns CDR1 SGHAT and CDR2 FQDESV (reference sequence).

The rearrangement uses TRBV5-5 and TRBJ1-1; 9 bases fit TRBD1. The CDR3 runs to 18 residues. V trimming: 3 bases; J trimming: 7 bases; junction bases outside the gene matches: 19. Germline-derived CDR1 and CDR2 are SGHKS and YYEKEE (reference sequence). The DNA for the CDR3 is TGTGCCAGCAGCTCGTACCCTGCTCCACAGGGGGCGGGAGGTGAAGCTTTCTTT. Protein: CASSSYPAPQGAGGEAFF.

This chain uses TRBV28 with TRBJ2-5, with D uncertain. V was shortened by 7 bases and J by 5 bases, with 17 bases between the two germline ends. The germline V gene has CDR1 MDHEN and CDR2 SYDVKM. The CDR3 contains 14 residues. CDR3 sequence: CASTVGSSWETQYF. The CDR3 DNA follows: TGTGCCAGCACCGTTGGAAGTAGCTGGGAGACCCAGTACTTC.

Comments on this clone: Just one base apart from a much larger clone, this may be a read error. The same CDR3 also results from other DNA sequences found in this sample. The chain carries TRBV9 and TRBJ2-5; maybe TRBD1 (6 bases). This CDR3 contains 13 residues. Germline V gives CDR1 SGDLS, CDR2 YYNGEE. The CDR3 nucleotides read TGTGCCAGCAGCCCAGGGGCCCAAGAGACTCAGTACTTC. Protein sequence: CASSPGAQETQYF.

The J gene is TRBJ2-5, the V gene TRBV12-3 or TRBV12-4; 9 bases map to TRBD2. The CDR3 has 13 residues. Germline trimming cut 1 base from V and 14 bases from J; bases unmatched to any gene: 8. The CDR3: CASSLGVAGATYF. The CDR3 bases are TGTGCCAGCAGTTTAGGGGTAGCGGGAGCCACTTACTTC.

V and J are TRBV6-6 and TRBJ2-7, with TRBD1 matching 8 bases. The CDR3 has 15 residues. The V gene end was trimmed by 2 bases and the J gene end by 3 bases; junction bases not matched to a gene: 6. The germline CDR1 and CDR2 sequences are MNHNY and SVGAGI (reference sequence). The CDR3 DNA reads as TGTGCCAGCAGTTACGGGTCTGGACAGGGCTACGAGCAGTACTTC. It translates to CASSYGSGQGYEQYF.

The rearrangement joins TRBV6-5 to TRBJ1-5; perhaps TRBD1 as D (5 bases). The CDR3 runs 13 residues. Deletions cut 5 bases from V and 9 bases from J, with 14 bases between. The germline gives CDR1 MNHEY, CDR2 SVGAGI. The CDR3 region has the DNA TGTGCCAGCAGTAGGGGCACATTGACGCCCCAGCATTTT. It specifies CASSRGTLTPQHF.

The rearrangement links TRBV7-8 to TRBJ2-7; TRBD1 might be the D (6 bases). V lost 5 bases to trimming and J lost 4 bases, with 24 bases between them. This CDR3 has 17 amino acids. In germline, CDR1 is SGHVS, CDR2 FQNEAQ. CDR3 region: CASSLRIGQTIPYEQYF. Here the CDR3 DNA reads TGTGCCAGCAGCCTGAGAATCGGACAGACAATTCCTTACGAGCAGTACTTC.

The genes are TRBV6-1 and TRBJ1-5, with 10 bases aligning to TRBD1. The germline CDR1 and CDR2 sequences are MNHNS and SASEGT. The CDR3 loop spans 16 amino acids. With V trimmed by 4 bases and J by 7 bases, 10 bases remained unmatched. The CDR3 loop is CASSARDRGRAQPQHF. CDR3 bases: TGTGCCAGCAGTGCCCGGGACAGGGGCCGTGCGCAGCCCCAGCATTTT.

The rearrangement links TRBV3-1 (or the pseudogene TRBV3-2) to TRBJ2-2, with 8 nucleotides matching TRBD1. Trimming took 3 bases from V and 7 from J; bases not matched to a gene: 4. The CDR3 sequence is 14 residues long. The germline gives CDR1 LGHDT, CDR2 YNNKEL (reference sequence). The CDR3 sequence is CASSQTGAGGELFF. CDR3 bases: TGTGCCAGCAGCCAGACAGGGGCCGGCGGGGAGCTGTTTTTT.

Here the CDR3 reads CASSIETRPANVLTF. CDR3 DNA sequence: TGTGCCAGTAGTATAGAGACTAGGCCGGCCAACGTCCTGACTTTC. The chain links TRBV19 to TRBJ2-6; a weak D match, TRBD2 (6 bases). The V and J ends lost 0 bases and 6 bases respectively, with 9 bases between them. There are 15 residues in the CDR3. From germline, CDR1 is LNHDA and CDR2 SQIVND (reference sequence).

The chain employs TRBV13 and TRBJ1-2, with 7 bases fitting TRBD1. Trimming at V came to 5 bases and at J to 3 bases, leaving 6 bases not matched to a gene. The CDR3 loop spans 14 amino acids. The V gene's germline CDR1 is PRHDT and CDR2 FYEKMQ (reference sequence). The CDR3 is CASSPGQDHYGYTF. DNA of the CDR3: TGTGCCAGCAGCCCCGGACAGGACCACTATGGCTACACCTTC.

The V gene is TRBV19, the J gene TRBJ1-2; maybe TRBD1 (5 bases). Germline V gene sequence: CDR1 LNHDA, CDR2 SQIVND (reference sequence). V was pared by 3 bases and J by 5 bases, with 10 bases between. This CDR3 is 13 amino acids long. The CDR3 reads CASSMGPQYGYTF. CDR3 coding DNA: TGTGCCAGTAGTATGGGGCCGCAGTATGGCTACACCTTC.

The chain combines TRBV11-2 with TRBJ2-1; weak D call: TRBD2 (5 bases). Germline values: CDR1 SGHAT, CDR2 FQNNGV. Trimming removed 3 bases at V and 7 bases at J, with 16 bases between. The CDR3 is 15 amino acids. The CDR3 DNA follows: TGTGCCAGCAGCTTGGACCCGGGAAGATCTAATGAGCAGTTCTTC. It translates to CASSLDPGRSNEQFF.

The rearrangement links TRBV5-5 to TRBJ2-7; 8 bases are a match to TRBD2. Germline V gene lookup returns CDR1 SGHKS and CDR2 YYEKEE (reference sequence). After removal of 2 bases from V and 2 bases from J, the junction contained 6 bases not matched to a gene. This CDR3 has 15 amino acids. The CDR3 sequence is CASSFSRGATYEQYF. The CDR3 DNA is TGTGCCAGCAGCTTCTCGCGGGGGGCCACCTACGAGCAGTACTTC. Together with reference TRBV5-5 and TRBJ2-7, the CDR3 gives the full variable domain: DAGVTQSPTHLIKTRGQQVTLRCSPISGHKSVSWYQQVLGQGPQFIFQYYEKEERGRGNFPDRFSARQFPNYSSELNVNALLLGDSALYLCASSFSRGATYEQYFGPGTRLTVT.